Below, 20 T cell receptor beta chains from the same sample are listed, as sequenced in a study of control samples from healthy donors and cancer patients. The data were produced by immunoSEQ multiplex PCR, yet TCRdb's version contains in-frame clones alone and is incomplete. The sample yields 190,000 or so clones, 85% to 95% seen once. The sample consisted of blood. The origin of the receptors is a man in his late teens or twenties in good health.

The chain uses TRBV14 and TRBJ1-1; D is perhaps TRBD1 (6 bases). Trimming stripped 0 bases from V and 4 bases from J, with 9 bases between. Germline-derived CDR1 and CDR2 are SGHDN and FVKESK. CDR3 size: 14 residues. The CDR3 DNA follows: TGTGCCAGCAGCCAAGATCAGGGGAGCACTGAAGCTTTCTTT. This gives the protein CASSQDQGSTEAFF.

The rearrangement joins TRBV2 to TRBJ2-1; either TRBD1 or TRBD2 may supply D (6 bases each). The V end lost 7 bases, the J end lost 7 bases, and 14 bases lay between the germline ends. The CDR3 consists of 13 residues. Germline V CDR1 and CDR2: SNHLY, FYNNEI. The CDR3 spells CASTPKGGNEQFF. DNA of the CDR3: TGTGCCAGCACTCCCAAGGGGGGTAATGAGCAGTTCTTC.

The CDR3 DNA reads as TGTGCCAGCAGTCCGACAGGGACTGGGGCCAACGTCCTGACTTTC. Translation: CASSPTGTGANVLTF. The chain has TRBV6-5 and TRBJ2-6; TRBD1 matches at 7 bases. Germline V lookup: CDR1 MNHEY, CDR2 SVGAGI. V was clipped by 5 bases and J by 2 bases; unmatched bases: 3. The CDR3 runs 15 residues.

The rearrangement joins TRBV11-2 to TRBJ1-2; no definite D call. The V and J ends lost 0 bases and 0 bases respectively, with 11 bases between them. The CDR3 runs 16 residues. Germline CDR1 and CDR2: SGHAT and FQNNGV. Written as DNA, the CDR3 is TGTGCCAGCAGCTTAGATCCCTGGTCGTCTAACTATGGCTACACCTTC. Encoded protein: CASSLDPWSSNYGYTF.

The chain couples TRBV11-3 to TRBJ2-2; no reliable D call. Trimming cost V 0 bases and J 3 bases, with 5 bases left between them. This CDR3 has 14 amino acids. Looked up from germline, CDR1 is SGHNT and CDR2 is YENEEA. As DNA, the CDR3 is TGTGCCAGCAGCTTAGAGGGATACACCGGGGAGCTGTTTTTT. Amino acid sequence: CASSLEGYTGELFF.

The J gene is TRBJ2-1, the V gene TRBV9; D might be TRBD2 (6 bases). The germline V gene has CDR1 SGDLS and CDR2 YYNGEE. The CDR3 length is 11 residues. V lost 7 bases and J 8 bases, leaving 10 bases between the germline ends. The CDR3 sequence is CASRRGYEQFF. The CDR3 DNA reads TGTGCCAGCCGACGGGGGTATGAGCAGTTCTTC.

This chain joins TRBV5-1 and TRBJ2-2; D is ambiguous. The V and J ends lost 0 bases and 0 bases respectively, with 9 bases between them. The length of the CDR3 is 16 residues. Per the germline V gene, CDR1 is SGHRS and CDR2 is YFSETQ. As DNA, the CDR3 is TGCGCCAGCAGCTTGGGGAAATCCGCGAACACCGGGGAGCTGTTTTTT. It codes for CASSLGKSANTGELFF.

V usage is TRBV10-3 and J usage is TRBJ1-1, with 7 bases lining up with TRBD1. V lost 6 bases and J lost 7; bases outside the gene matches: 14. Germline lookup yields CDR1 ENHRY and CDR2 SYGVKD. The CDR3 loop spans 15 amino acids. CDR3 DNA sequence: TGTGCCATCAGGAAGGACAGCCAGGGGGGAGGTGAAGCTTTCTTT. Translated: CAIRKDSQGGGEAFF.

Here the CDR3 DNA reads TGTGCCAGCAGCCAAGGAGGGTCCGGAACTAATGAAAAACTGTTTTTT. Translating it yields CASSQGGSGTNEKLFF. V is TRBV3-1 (or the pseudogene TRBV3-2) and J is TRBJ1-4; no definite D call. There are 16 residues in the CDR3. The V and J ends lost 1 base and 1 base respectively, with 10 bases between them. The V gene's germline CDR1 is LGHDT and CDR2 YNNKEL (reference sequence).

V is TRBV5-1 and J is TRBJ2-6; D perhaps matches TRBD2 (6 bases). The CDR3 loop spans 16 amino acids. V dropped 4 bases and J dropped 2 bases, with 13 bases sitting between them. Germline CDR1 SGHRS, CDR2 YFSETQ. CDR3 in amino acids: CASSEGLGPGANVLTF. CDR3 nucleotide sequence: TGCGCCAGCAGCGAGGGACTGGGCCCTGGGGCCAACGTCCTGACTTTC.

The V call is TRBV24-1, the J call TRBJ2-5, with D maybe TRBD2 (5 bases). The CDR3 has 15 amino acids. Germline lookup yields CDR1 KGHDR and CDR2 SFDVKD. V lost 1 base to trimming and J lost 5 bases, with 13 bases between them. CDR3 residues: CATSDLNEGTETQYF. The CDR3 DNA reads as TGTGCCACCAGTGATTTAAATGAGGGCACGGAGACCCAGTACTTC.

CDR3: CASSEKTKRVTSYEQYF. CDR3 DNA sequence: TGTGCCAGCAGTGAAAAGACTAAGCGGGTAACCTCCTACGAGCAGTACTTC. This chain connects TRBV6-1 to TRBJ2-7; possibly TRBD2 for D (6 bases). The V end was cut by 2 bases, the J end by 0 bases, with 17 bases between. Germline V gives CDR1 MNHNS, CDR2 SASEGT. CDR3 length: 17 amino acids.

This clone came up once. The chain recombines TRBV11-2 with TRBJ1-1; no reliable D call. Deletions cut 2 bases from V and 7 bases from J, with 5 bases between. Germline V gives CDR1 SGHAT, CDR2 FQNNGV. The CDR3 covers 11 residues. CDR3: CASSLYNEAFF. CDR3 DNA: TGTGCCAGCAGCTTATACAATGAAGCTTTCTTT.

The chain couples TRBV2 to TRBJ1-6; D remains ambiguous. The CDR3 length is 13 residues. Germline V lookup: CDR1 SNHLY, CDR2 FYNNEI. V was pared by 7 bases and J by 5 bases, with 9 bases between. For the CDR3, the DNA is TGTGCCAGCAACCCGGGGAATAATTCACCCCTCCACTTT. This gives the protein CASNPGNNSPLHF. The variable domain in full, completed from reference TRBV2 and TRBJ1-6, reads EPEVTQTPSHQVTQMGQEVILRCVPISNHLYFYWYRQILGQKVEFLVSFYNNEISEKSEIFDDQFSVERPDGSNFTLKIRSTKLEDSAMYFCASNPGNNSPLHFGNGTRLTVT.

This clone has only one observation. The chain links TRBV27 to TRBJ2-7, with 10 bases matching TRBD1. The CDR3 extends over 15 amino acids. The germline CDR1 and CDR2 sequences are MNHEY and SMNVEV (reference sequence). V was pared by 4 bases and J by 5 bases, with 8 bases of the junction left unmatched. CDR3 residues: CASSSAGQGFHEQYF. The CDR3 bases are TGTGCCAGCAGTTCAGCGGGACAGGGGTTCCACGAGCAGTACTTC.

This chain uses TRBV18 with TRBJ1-5, with 10 bases identical to TRBD1. This CDR3 comprises 15 residues. V lost 4 bases to trimming and J lost 5 bases; unmatched junction nucleotides: 5. Per the germline V gene, CDR1 is KGHSH and CDR2 is LQKENI. The CDR3 bases are TGTGCCAGCTCACTAGGGACAGGGGAAGATCAGCCCCAGCATTTT. Amino acids: CASSLGTGEDQPQHF.

This clone was recorded once. The V and J genes are TRBV24-1 and TRBJ1-1; D perhaps matches TRBD1 (6 bases). The length of the CDR3 is 13 residues. Trimming took 7 bases from V and 8 from J, leaving 16 bases between them. Per germline, CDR1 KGHDR and CDR2 SFDVKD. The CDR3 region is CATRRGGATEAFF. CDR3 bases: TGTGCCACCAGGCGCGGGGGCGCTACGGAAGCTTTCTTT.

The gene calls are TRBV5-4 and TRBJ2-7; the D gene is possibly TRBD1 (6 bases). The CDR3 runs 16 residues. The germline CDR1 and CDR2 sequences are SGHNT and YYREEE (reference sequence). V lost 0 bases and J 6 bases, leaving 19 bases between the germline ends. This CDR3 is CASSLVGALVGTEQYF. CDR3 sequence (DNA): TGTGCCAGCAGCTTGGTGGGGGCCCTGGTTGGAACCGAGCAGTACTTC.

The chain has TRBV7-9 and TRBJ2-2, with D tentatively TRBD1 (8 bases). This CDR3 is built from 18 residues. V gave up 5 bases and J gave up 2 bases, with 21 bases separating them. The germline V gene encodes CDR1 SEHNR and CDR2 FQNEAQ (reference sequence). DNA for the CDR3: TGTGCCAGCAGCCCCAGGGGGCGGGGGCAGCCTAACACCGGGGAGCTGTTTTTT. Translation: CASSPRGRGQPNTGELFF.

The CDR3 here is CASSWNYEQFF. CDR3 nucleotide sequence: TGTGCCAGCAGCTGGAACTATGAGCAGTTCTTC. The J gene is TRBJ2-1, the V gene TRBV6-5; unclear D gene. V lost 6 bases and J lost 8, with 8 bases in between. The CDR3 sequence is 11 residues long. Germline V gene lookup returns CDR1 MNHEY and CDR2 SVGAGI.